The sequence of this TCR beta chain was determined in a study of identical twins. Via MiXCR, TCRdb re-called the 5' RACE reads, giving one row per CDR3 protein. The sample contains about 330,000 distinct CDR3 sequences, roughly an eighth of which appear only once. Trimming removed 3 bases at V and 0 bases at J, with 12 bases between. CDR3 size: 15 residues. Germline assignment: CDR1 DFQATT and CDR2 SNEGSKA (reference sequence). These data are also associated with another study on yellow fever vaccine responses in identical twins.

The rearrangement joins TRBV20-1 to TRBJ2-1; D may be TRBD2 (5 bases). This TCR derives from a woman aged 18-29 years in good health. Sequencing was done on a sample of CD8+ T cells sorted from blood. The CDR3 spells CSASGLAASYNEQFF. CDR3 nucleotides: TGCAGTGCTAGTGGGCTAGCCGCCTCCTACAATGAGCAGTTCTTC.